A single sample gave rise to the 27 T cell receptor beta chains below, sequenced in a study of cytomegalovirus exposure and HLA in healthy donors. The PCR had 60 Vbeta and 13 Jbeta primers. Assay: immunoSEQ multiplex PCR; the TCRdb copy retains only in-frame clones and omits some. Among about 160,000 clones listed, approximately 78% were seen once. The sequencing sample was made of PBMCs. The receptors shown here come from a woman younger than 35 in good health and CMV-seronegative.

This rearrangement joins TRBV10-2 to TRBJ1-1; D unresolved. CDR3 length equals 15 residues. Trimming shortened V by 0 bases and J by 1 base, and 9 bases separated the two germline ends. The germline V gene has CDR1 WSHSY and CDR2 SAAADI. The CDR3 reads CASSESWRRNTEAFF. CDR3 DNA sequence: TGCGCCAGCAGTGAGTCCTGGAGGCGGAACACTGAAGCTTTCTTT.

The chain is built from TRBV27 and TRBJ1-5, with unresolved D. CDR1 is MNHEY, CDR2 SMNVEV, per germline (reference sequence). CDR3 length equals 16 residues. Deletions cut 5 bases from V and 1 base from J, with 15 bases between. The CDR3 sequence is CASSPRLRGSNQPQHF. CDR3 nucleotides: TGTGCCAGCAGTCCCCGATTGAGAGGCAGCAATCAGCCCCAGCATTTT.

This sequence joins TRBV19 and TRBJ2-1; TRBD2 matches 7 bases. V gave up 5 bases and J gave up 0 bases; unmatched junction bases: 4. This CDR3 contains 15 residues. The germline V gene encodes CDR1 LNHDA and CDR2 SQIVND (reference sequence). The CDR3 sequence is CASSWGGLSYNEQFF. The CDR3 nucleotides read TGTGCCAGTAGTTGGGGGGGACTCTCCTACAATGAGCAGTTCTTC.

The CDR3 nucleotides read TGCGCCAGCAGCCAAGACATGCTAGCGGGACGTCAAGAGACCCAGTACTTC. Translating gives CASSQDMLAGRQETQYF. The chain carries TRBV4-1 and TRBJ2-5, with 9 positions matching TRBD2. V was clipped by 0 bases and J by 2 bases; unmatched bases: 7. CDR3 length equals 17 residues. Per the germline V gene, CDR1 is MGHRA and CDR2 is YSYEKL.

This clone has a single count. The gene calls are TRBV11-2 and TRBJ1-4, with a weak D call TRBD1 (6 bases). This CDR3 has 16 amino acids. Germline V gene data show CDR1 as SGHAT and CDR2 as FQNNGV. The ends were cut back, 2 bases at V and 6 bases at J, with 16 bases in the middle. For the CDR3, the DNA is TGTGCCAGCAGCTTAAACAGGGTGCCCTATGATGAAAAACTGTTTTTT. Amino acids: CASSLNRVPYDEKLFF.

The V and J genes are TRBV7-3 and TRBJ2-1, with TRBD1 matching 9 bases. Germline V gene data show CDR1 as SGHTA and CDR2 as FQGTGA. CDR3 size: 15 residues. V was clipped by 5 bases and J by 7 bases; unmatched bases: 9. The CDR3 DNA is TGTGCCAGCAGCGAACAGGGGGCAATAGGGAATGAGCAGTTCTTC. This translates into CASSEQGAIGNEQFF.

The chain carries TRBV27 and TRBJ2-1; 9 positions match TRBD2. The CDR3 spans 15 residues. J lost 7 bases, V lost 3 bases, and 7 bases had no gene match. Looked up from germline, CDR1 is MNHEY and CDR2 is SMNVEV (reference sequence). CDR3 loop: CASSLAGGPRNEQFF. DNA of the CDR3: TGTGCCAGCAGTTTGGCGGGAGGGCCCAGGAATGAGCAGTTCTTC.

The chain employs TRBV19 and TRBJ2-5, with 7 bases fitting TRBD1. The V gene's germline CDR1 is LNHDA and CDR2 SQIVND (reference sequence). There are 12 residues in the CDR3. Trimming cost V 5 bases and J 5 bases; bases outside gene matches: 2. The CDR3 DNA reads TGTGCCAGTAGTGTACAGGGGGAGACCCAGTACTTC. Protein product: CASSVQGETQYF.

Only a few counts were recorded for this clone. The rearrangement joins TRBV30 to TRBJ1-2, with TRBD1 matching 7 bases. With 8 bases clipped from V and 5 bases from J, the junction kept 8 bases outside the gene matches. The germline V gene encodes CDR1 GTSNPN and CDR2 SVGIG (reference sequence). The CDR3 has 12 residues. The CDR3 sequence is CAQQGRNYGYTF. CDR3 coding DNA: TGTGCCCAACAGGGGCGTAATTATGGCTACACCTTC.

There are a few counts of this clone. CDR3 region: CASSSQGSNTEAFF. CDR3 sequence (DNA): TGTGCCAGCAGTTCTCAGGGCTCGAACACTGAAGCTTTCTTT. V and J are TRBV6-5 and TRBJ1-1; D possibly corresponds to TRBD1 (5 bases). V was pared by 4 bases and J by 1 base, with 10 bases between. Germline V lookup: CDR1 MNHEY, CDR2 SVGAGI. The CDR3 consists of 14 residues.

CDR3 region: CASSKTTGAHQPQHF. In nucleotides, the CDR3 is TGTGCCAGCAGTAAGACGACAGGGGCCCATCAGCCCCAGCATTTT. This chain connects TRBV6-1 to TRBJ1-5, with 8 positions matching TRBD1. Germline loops: CDR1 MNHNS, CDR2 SASEGT. With 5 bases clipped from V and 5 bases from J, the junction kept 8 bases outside the gene matches. The CDR3 spans 15 residues.

This CDR3 is CASSGTGDLPNYGYTF. The CDR3, as DNA: TGTGCCAGCAGCGGGACAGGGGACCTCCCTAACTATGGCTACACCTTC. V gene TRBV2 combines with J gene TRBJ1-2, with 10 bases that match TRBD1. J lost 0 bases, V lost 6 bases, and 7 bases had no gene match. Germline V gene sequence: CDR1 SNHLY, CDR2 FYNNEI. The CDR3 totals 16 residues. The entire variable domain, with the rest obtained from reference TRBV2 and TRBJ1-2, is as follows: EPEVTQTPSHQVTQMGQEVILRCVPISNHLYFYWYRQILGQKVEFLVSFYNNEISEKSEIFDDQFSVERPDGSNFTLKIRSTKLEDSAMYFCASSGTGDLPNYGYTFGSGTRLTVV.

In this sample, this clone turned up once. This chain uses TRBV18 with TRBJ1-1; TRBD1 agrees at 7 bases. The germline V gene encodes CDR1 KGHSH and CDR2 LQKENI. Trimming cost V 4 bases and J 11 bases; bases outside gene matches: 7. This CDR3 has 12 residues. The CDR3: CASSHPTGRAFF. In nucleotides, the CDR3 is TGTGCCAGCTCACACCCGACAGGGAGGGCTTTCTTT.

This clone was seen a handful of times. The chain employs TRBV27 and TRBJ2-7; TRBD2 matches 9 bases. After removal of 3 bases from V and 0 bases from J, the junction contained 0 bases not matched to a gene. CDR1 is MNHEY, CDR2 SMNVEV, per germline (reference sequence). This CDR3 is 14 amino acids long. CDR3: CASSLRGGSYEQYF. CDR3 nucleotide sequence: TGTGCCAGCAGTTTGCGGGGGGGCTCCTACGAGCAGTACTTC.

CDR3 region: CAIGSRGAGTGELFF. The DNA for the CDR3 is TGTGCCATCGGAAGCCGGGGGGCAGGAACCGGGGAGCTGTTTTTT. The J gene is TRBJ2-2, the V gene TRBV10-3; D possibly corresponds to TRBD2 (7 bases). CDR3 length: 15 amino acids. Germline V lookup: CDR1 ENHRY, CDR2 SYGVKD. The V and J ends lost 8 bases and 5 bases respectively, with 18 bases between them.

The chain combines TRBV6-6 with TRBJ2-1, with 7 bases matching TRBD2. The ends lost 4 bases at V and 6 bases at J; junction bases unmatched: 9. This CDR3 spans 15 amino acids. Germline V lookup: CDR1 MNHNY, CDR2 SVGAGI (reference sequence). The CDR3 protein is CASSFPGGGANEQFF. The CDR3 nucleotides read TGTGCCAGCAGTTTCCCGGGAGGAGGGGCCAATGAGCAGTTCTTC.

The chain recombines TRBV28 with TRBJ2-7, with a tentative D call TRBD1 (5 bases). The CDR3 extends over 16 amino acids. The ends were cut back, 3 bases at V and 0 bases at J, with 15 bases in the middle. Germline values: CDR1 MDHEN, CDR2 SYDVKM. CDR3 in DNA: TGTGCCAGCAGTTTGTTCGCGTCAGGGAACTCCTACGAGCAGTACTTC. It translates to CASSLFASGNSYEQYF.

The chain joins TRBV4-1 to TRBJ2-2; a possible D gene is TRBD1 (6 bases). V lost 2 bases to trimming and J lost 8 bases, with 15 bases between them. Germline CDR1 is MGHRA and CDR2 is YSYEKL. The CDR3 sequence is 15 residues long. The CDR3 is CASSQLQGSLGELFF. For the CDR3, the DNA is TGCGCCAGCAGCCAACTACAGGGATCCCTAGGGGAGCTGTTTTTT.

The rearrangement links TRBV19 to TRBJ2-7, with 8 bases matching TRBD1. The CDR3 loop spans 13 amino acids. Losses at the gene ends were 6 bases for V and 4 bases for J; bases not matched to a gene: 5. The germline V gene encodes CDR1 LNHDA and CDR2 SQIVND (reference sequence). CDR3 in amino acids: CASRATGAYEQYF. CDR3 nucleotide sequence: TGTGCCAGTAGGGCGACAGGGGCTTACGAGCAGTACTTC.

As for this clone: This CDR3 fails to terminate in the conserved phenylalanine or tryptophan, so it likely reflects a read error. The chain has TRBV4-1 and TRBJ1-1, with D uncertain. The CDR3 totals 16 residues. V was cut by 0 bases and J by 0 bases, with 11 bases left in between. Per germline, CDR1 MGHRA and CDR2 YSYEKL. CDR3: CASSQEELEMNTEAFL. The CDR3 DNA follows: TGCGCCAGCAGCCAAGAGGAGCTGGAAATGAACACTGAAGCTTTCCTT.

V usage is TRBV25-1 and J usage is TRBJ2-1, with a tentative D call TRBD2 (6 bases). Germline assignment: CDR1 MGHDK and CDR2 SYGVNS. The CDR3 sequence is 16 residues long. Deletions cut 2 bases from V and 0 bases from J, with 11 bases between. The CDR3 region is CASSEERRASYNEQFF. The CDR3 nucleotides are TGTGCCAGCAGTGAAGAACGGAGGGCCTCCTACAATGAGCAGTTCTTC.

The chain recombines TRBV23-1 with TRBJ2-7; weak D call: TRBD2 (5 bases). TRBV23-1 is an open reading frame, and its role is uncertain. The V end was cut by 4 bases, the J end by 5 bases, with 21 bases between. The CDR3 runs to 16 residues. Here the CDR3 reads CASSPANTGFIHEQYF. The CDR3 region has the DNA TGCGCCAGCAGTCCCGCTAACACGGGGTTTATCCACGAGCAGTACTTC.

The DNA for the CDR3 is TGTGCCATCGGGGGTGACAGGGCGAACACTGAAGCTTTCTTT. Its translation is CAIGGDRANTEAFF. The genes are TRBV10-3 and TRBJ1-1; 7 bases agree with TRBD1. V lost 8 bases, J lost 1 base, and 7 bases stayed unmatched. The CDR3 is 14 amino acids. Germline V gene lookup returns CDR1 ENHRY and CDR2 SYGVKD.

The rearrangement joins TRBV10-3 to TRBJ2-7, with 8 bases fitting TRBD2. With V trimmed by 3 bases and J by 2 bases, 6 bases remained unmatched. Germline V gene data show CDR1 as ENHRY and CDR2 as SYGVKD. The length of the CDR3 is 15 residues. In DNA form, the CDR3 reads TGTGCCATCAGTGACGGTCGGGGGGGCCCCTACGAGCAGTACTTC. It codes for CAISDGRGGPYEQYF.

The CDR3 sequence is CASSLSGDYNSPLHF. The CDR3 bases are TGTGCCAGCAGCTTATCGGGAGACTATAATTCACCCCTCCACTTT. The chain combines TRBV7-8 with TRBJ1-6; D ambiguous. Germline CDR1 and CDR2: SGHVS and FQNEAQ. V lost 2 bases and J 3 bases, leaving 8 bases between the germline ends. This CDR3 contains 15 residues.

The chain employs TRBV5-1 and TRBJ1-2; 12 bases line up with TRBD1. J was trimmed by 7 bases and V by 4 bases; bases with no gene match: 8. Germline CDR1 is SGHRS and CDR2 is YFSETQ. The CDR3 consists of 15 residues. The CDR3 protein is CASSHGTGGMSGYTF. The CDR3 bases are TGCGCCAGCAGCCATGGGACAGGGGGCATGAGTGGCTACACCTTC.

This chain links TRBV11-2 with TRBJ2-5, with a tentative D call TRBD2 (6 bases). The V end lost 1 base, the J end lost 5 bases, and 17 bases lay between the germline ends. Germline V gene lookup returns CDR1 SGHAT and CDR2 FQNNGV. This CDR3 is built from 16 residues. The CDR3 loop is CASSLGGGTGRETQYF. CDR3 nucleotides: TGTGCCAGCAGCTTAGGGGGAGGCACGGGTCGTGAGACCCAGTACTTC.